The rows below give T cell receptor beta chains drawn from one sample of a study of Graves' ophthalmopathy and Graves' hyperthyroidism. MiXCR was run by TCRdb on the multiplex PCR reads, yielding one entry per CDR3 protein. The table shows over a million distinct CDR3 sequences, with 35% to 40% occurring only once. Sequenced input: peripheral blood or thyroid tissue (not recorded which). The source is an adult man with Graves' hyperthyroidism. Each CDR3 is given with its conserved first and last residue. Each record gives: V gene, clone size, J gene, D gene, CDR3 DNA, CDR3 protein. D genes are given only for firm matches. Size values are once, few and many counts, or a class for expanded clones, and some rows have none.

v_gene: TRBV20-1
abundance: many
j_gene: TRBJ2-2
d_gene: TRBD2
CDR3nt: TGCAGTGCCACTCCGGGACTAGCGGGGACCGGGGAGCTGTTTTTT
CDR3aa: CSATPGLAGTGELFF

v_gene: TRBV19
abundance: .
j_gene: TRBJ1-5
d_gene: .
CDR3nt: TGCGCCAGTAGACAGCGACCTCAAAGTCCGACGCCCCAGCATTTT
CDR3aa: CASRQRPQSPTPQHF

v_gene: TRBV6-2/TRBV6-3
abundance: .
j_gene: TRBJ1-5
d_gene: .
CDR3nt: TGTGCCAGCAGTTACATTAGGAGTGGCAATCAGCCCCAGCATTTT
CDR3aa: CASSYIRSGNQPQHF

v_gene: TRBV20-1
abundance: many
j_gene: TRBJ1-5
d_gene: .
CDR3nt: TGCAGTGCTAACAAGGGAAGGGGTCAGCCCCAGCATTTT
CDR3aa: CSANKGRGQPQHF

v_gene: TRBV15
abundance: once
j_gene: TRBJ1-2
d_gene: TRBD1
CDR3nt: TGTGCCACCAGCAGTTTGACAGGGGTGGCTGGCTACACCTTC
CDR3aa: CATSSLTGVAGYTF

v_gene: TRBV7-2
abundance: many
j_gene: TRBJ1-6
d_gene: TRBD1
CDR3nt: TGTGCCAGCAGCACCGACAGGGGGCGTTCCTATAATTCACCCCTCCACTTT
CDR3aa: CASSTDRGRSYNSPLHF

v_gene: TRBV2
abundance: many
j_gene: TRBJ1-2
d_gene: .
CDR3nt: TGTGCCAGCATATCGAATGGCAAAACCGGGGGCTACACCTTC
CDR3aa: CASISNGKTGGYTF

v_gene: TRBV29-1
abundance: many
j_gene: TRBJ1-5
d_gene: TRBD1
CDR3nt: TGCAGCGTCGGAACAGGGGATCAGCCCCAGCATTTT
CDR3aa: CSVGTGDQPQHF

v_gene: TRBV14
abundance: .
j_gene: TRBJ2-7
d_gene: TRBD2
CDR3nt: TGTGCCAGCAGCCAATGGCTAGCGGGAGGAATGGGCGAGCAGTACTTC
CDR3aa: CASSQWLAGGMGEQYF

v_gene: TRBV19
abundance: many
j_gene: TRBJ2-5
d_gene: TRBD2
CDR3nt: TGTGCCAGTAGTATATCCGGCGGGAGTACAGAGACCCAGTACTTC
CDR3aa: CASSISGGSTETQYF

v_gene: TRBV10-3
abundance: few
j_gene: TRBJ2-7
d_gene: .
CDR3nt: TGTGCCAGCAGTTACTCCACAGGGTTCTCCTACGAGCAGTACTTC
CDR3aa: CASSYSTGFSYEQYF